This entry lists 27 T cell receptor beta chains sequenced from one sample in a study of cytomegalovirus exposure and HLA in healthy donors. The PCR made use of 60 Vbeta and 13 Jbeta primers. The repertoire was sequenced with immunoSEQ multiplex PCR; TCRdb's copy has only in-frame clones and lacks some. The sample contains 150,000 to 200,000 clones, roughly 86% of which appear only once. Sequencing input: PBMCs. All receptors come from a man between 40 and 49 years old in good health and CMV-seropositive.

The chain recombines TRBV6-6 with TRBJ2-5, with 13 nucleotides matching TRBD2. CDR3 length equals 15 residues. Germline assignment: CDR1 MNHNY and CDR2 SVGAGI (reference sequence). The trim removed 5 bases at V and 3 bases at J, leaving 3 bases unmatched. As DNA, the CDR3 is TGTGCCAGCAGTCTTGGACTAGCGGGAGAAGAGACCCAGTACTTC. Encoded protein: CASSLGLAGEETQYF.

V and J are TRBV14 and TRBJ2-1, with a weak D call TRBD2 (5 bases). The CDR3 consists of 15 residues. V lost 0 bases, J lost 2 bases, and 8 bases lay in between. CDR1 and CDR2 (germline): SGHDN, FVKESK. The CDR3 region is CASSQDVGAYNEQFF. In DNA, the CDR3 is TGTGCCAGCAGCCAAGATGTCGGGGCCTACAATGAGCAGTTCTTC.

The chain is built from TRBV5-1 and TRBJ2-2, with 7 bases matching TRBD2. The CDR3 consists of 17 residues. Germline V gene data show CDR1 as SGHRS and CDR2 as YFSETQ. Trimming at V came to 4 bases and at J to 1 base, leaving 10 bases not matched to a gene. CDR3 in amino acids: CASSKMAASGNTGELFF. Written as DNA, the CDR3 is TGCGCCAGCAGCAAAATGGCGGCTAGCGGGAACACCGGGGAGCTGTTTTTT.

This chain uses TRBV28 with TRBJ2-1; weak D call: TRBD1 (6 bases). Germline V gives CDR1 MDHEN, CDR2 SYDVKM. V lost 4 bases and J 3 bases, leaving 13 bases between the germline ends. The CDR3 loop spans 15 amino acids. CDR3 sequence: CASSYVRGFYNEQFF. DNA for the CDR3: TGTGCCAGCAGTTATGTTAGGGGGTTCTACAATGAGCAGTTCTTC.

The chain joins TRBV4-1 to TRBJ2-5; TRBD2 might be the D (7 bases). Near its end, the DNA agrees better with TRBJ2-7, so the J call may be wrong. Germline CDR1 and CDR2: MGHRA and YSYEKL. The CDR3 has 14 residues. CDR3 protein: CASSQEGGRYEQYF. The CDR3 DNA reads as TGCGCCAGCAGCCAAGAGGGGGGGCGGTACGAGCAGTACTTC.

The chain uses TRBV18 and TRBJ2-2; no firm D call. The CDR3 is 12 amino acids. Germline loops: CDR1 KGHSH, CDR2 LQKENI. Trimming stripped 5 bases from V and 6 bases from J, with 7 bases between. In DNA form, the CDR3 reads TGTGCCAGCTCAGTCGGAGCCGGGGAGCTGTTTTTT. Protein sequence: CASSVGAGELFF.

The rearrangement links TRBV11-2 to TRBJ2-7; tentatively, D is TRBD1 (5 bases). The CDR3 spans 12 residues. Deletions cut 2 bases from V and 4 bases from J, with 6 bases between. CDR1 SGHAT and CDR2 FQNNGV come from the germline V gene. The CDR3 spells CASSLQGYEQYF. CDR3 sequence (DNA): TGTGCCAGCAGCTTACAGGGATACGAGCAGTACTTC.

The chain recombines TRBV4-3 with TRBJ2-2; D is undetermined. This CDR3 has 14 amino acids. Germline CDR1 and CDR2: LGHNA and YSLEER. The ends were cut back, 5 bases at V and 1 base at J, with 8 bases in the middle. DNA for the CDR3: TGCGCCAGCAGCTTGTACATGAACACCGGGGAGCTGTTTTTT. Translation gives CASSLYMNTGELFF.

V usage is TRBV19 and J usage is TRBJ1-5; D may be TRBD1 (5 bases). Trimming took 6 bases from V and 5 from J, leaving 8 bases between them. The V gene's germline CDR1 is LNHDA and CDR2 SQIVND (reference sequence). There are 12 residues in the CDR3. The CDR3 here is CASSRVYQPQHF. CDR3 nucleotide sequence: TGTGCCAGTAGCAGGGTTTATCAGCCCCAGCATTTT.

The chain is built from TRBV7-2 and TRBJ2-3; 7 nucleotides align to TRBD2. Unmatched junction bases numbered 6, after V lost 3 bases and J lost 0 bases. The V gene's germline CDR1 is SGHTA and CDR2 FQGNSA. This CDR3 contains 16 residues. The CDR3 DNA reads as TGTGCCAGCAGCTTTCGGCGGGGAGGGAGCACAGATACGCAGTATTTT. Protein sequence: CASSFRRGGSTDTQYF.

The chain employs TRBV10-3 and TRBJ2-2; 8 bases are a match to TRBD1. The CDR3 is 16 residues long. V lost 3 bases, J lost 0 bases, and 3 bases stayed unmatched. The germline gives CDR1 ENHRY, CDR2 SYGVKD. CDR3 protein: CAISDPGQANTGELFF. CDR3 DNA sequence: TGTGCCATCAGTGACCCGGGACAGGCGAACACCGGGGAGCTGTTTTTT.

This clone was seen more than once but under ten times. The chain combines TRBV5-1 with TRBJ2-3; a weak D match, TRBD1 (6 bases). CDR3 size: 13 residues. Germline V gene data show CDR1 as SGHRS and CDR2 as YFSETQ. The ends were cut back, 2 bases at V and 7 bases at J, with 11 bases in the middle. The CDR3 loop reads CASSFEGDNTQYF. In DNA form, the CDR3 reads TGCGCCAGCAGCTTTGAGGGGGACAATACGCAGTATTTT.

This sequence joins TRBV5-1 and TRBJ2-1, with D hard to call. Germline V gene lookup returns CDR1 SGHRS and CDR2 YFSETQ. The CDR3 consists of 13 residues. The V end lost 1 base, the J end lost 8 bases, and 10 bases lay between the germline ends. CDR3 in amino acids: CASSLSEAHEQFF. The DNA of the CDR3 is TGCGCCAGCAGCTTGAGTGAGGCCCATGAGCAGTTCTTC. Supplemented by reference TRBV5-1 and TRBJ2-1, the full variable domain reads KAGVTQTPRYLIKTRGQQVTLSCSPISGHRSVSWYQQTPGQGLQFLFEYFSETQRNKGNFPGRFSGRQFSNSRSEMNVSTLELGDSALYLCASSLSEAHEQFFGPGTRLTVL.

V gene TRBV7-9 combines with J gene TRBJ2-7, with a possible D match to TRBD1 (6 bases). Trimming cost V 5 bases and J 2 bases, with 16 bases left between them. Germline V gives CDR1 SEHNR, CDR2 FQNEAQ (reference sequence). This CDR3 is built from 15 residues. In DNA, the CDR3 is TGTGCCAGCAGCCAATACCGGGACACCACCTACGAGCAGTACTTC. It specifies CASSQYRDTTYEQYF.

Notes on this clone: One end of the junction fails to match germline, which may point to a read error. V usage is TRBV7-9 and J usage is TRBJ2-1; 8 positions match TRBD2. The CDR3 spans 17 residues. CDR1 is SEHNR, CDR2 FQNEAQ, per germline (reference sequence). For the CDR3, the DNA is TGTTCCAGCAGCTCCAGACTAGCGTCGAATTCCTACAATGAGCAGTTCTTC. Its protein is CSSSSRLASNSYNEQFF.

This chain connects TRBV27 to TRBJ2-2; 9 nucleotides match TRBD2. Germline lookup yields CDR1 MNHEY and CDR2 SMNVEV (reference sequence). The CDR3 totals 19 residues. Unmatched junction bases numbered 11, after V lost 3 bases and J lost 0 bases. The CDR3 is CASSFAGGPKNPNTGELFF. In DNA, the CDR3 is TGTGCCAGCAGTTTCGCGGGAGGGCCTAAAAACCCGAACACCGGGGAGCTGTTTTTT.

The chain couples TRBV7-8 to TRBJ2-3, with 8 bases matching TRBD2. The CDR3 extends over 17 amino acids. Germline V gene sequence: CDR1 SGHVS, CDR2 FQNEAQ. Trimming at V came to 1 base and at J to 1 base, leaving 7 bases not matched to a gene. The CDR3 sequence is CASSLGGGTRRTDTQYF. CDR3 sequence (DNA): TGTGCCAGCAGCTTAGGTGGAGGGACTAGACGCACAGATACGCAGTATTTT.

This clone was found a few times. This chain uses TRBV7-6 with TRBJ1-5, with 10 bases that match TRBD1. Per the germline V gene, CDR1 is SGHVS and CDR2 is FNYEAQ. J gave up 5 bases and V 6 bases, and 4 bases lay outside the gene matches. This CDR3 comprises 14 residues. The CDR3 protein is CASSAGTGDQPQHF. The CDR3 DNA reads TGTGCCAGCAGTGCCGGGACAGGGGATCAGCCCCAGCATTTT.

With respect to this clone: One end of the junction fails to match germline, which may point to a read error. This chain joins TRBV11-3 and TRBJ2-1; D not certain. Germline V CDR1 and CDR2: SGHNT, YENEEA. This CDR3 is 15 amino acids long. The CDR3 region is CASSLGLFSDNEQFF. DNA of the CDR3: TGTGCCAGCAGCTTAGGGCTGTTCTCCGACAATGAGCAGTTCTTC.

The count of this clone is one. CDR3: CATKETGTRNEQFF. The CDR3 DNA is TGTGCCACCAAGGAAACCGGGACTAGGAATGAGCAGTTCTTC. The V gene is TRBV10-3, the J gene TRBJ2-1; TRBD2 matches at 8 bases. The CDR3 sequence is 14 residues long. With 10 bases clipped from V and 7 bases from J, the junction kept 12 bases outside the gene matches. CDR1 is ENHRY and CDR2 is SYGVKD in the germline V gene.

This rearrangement joins TRBV19 to TRBJ2-1, with 7 bases matching TRBD2. CDR3 length equals 15 residues. Germline lookup yields CDR1 LNHDA and CDR2 SQIVND (reference sequence). With 6 bases clipped from V and 6 bases from J, the junction kept 11 bases outside the gene matches. The CDR3 DNA is TGTGCCAGTAGCGGGGGGAAAAGCTTTCTCAATGAGCAGTTCTTC. Its protein is CASSGGKSFLNEQFF.

This chain connects TRBV6-5 to TRBJ2-1, with TRBD1 identical over 10 bases. Germline CDR1 and CDR2: MNHEY and SVGAGI. V trimming: 0 bases; J trimming: 9 bases; junction bases outside the gene matches: 5. The CDR3 consists of 15 residues. DNA for the CDR3: TGTGCCAGCAGTTACTCGGGACAGGGGAACAGTGAGCAGTTCTTC. Its protein is CASSYSGQGNSEQFF.

The V gene is TRBV18, the J gene TRBJ1-2, with D perhaps matching TRBD1 (5 bases). The CDR3 spans 17 residues. Trimming took 6 bases from V and 2 from J, leaving 22 bases between them. From germline, CDR1 is KGHSH and CDR2 LQKENI. CDR3: CASSDSSPHLGNYGYTF. The CDR3, as DNA: TGTGCCAGCTCCGACAGTTCACCCCATCTTGGAAACTATGGCTACACCTTC. Looking up the rest from reference TRBV18 and TRBJ1-2 gives the full variable domain: NAGVMQNPRHLVRRRGQEARLRCSPMKGHSHVYWYRQLPEEGLKFMVYLQKENIIDESGMPKERFSAEFPKEGPSILRIQQVVRGDSAAYFCASSDSSPHLGNYGYTFGSGTRLTVV.

V is TRBV2 and J is TRBJ1-6, with 7 nucleotides matching TRBD1. CDR1 and CDR2 (germline): SNHLY, FYNNEI. The CDR3 length is 20 residues. J lost 0 bases, V lost 4 bases, and 15 bases had no gene match. Here the CDR3 DNA reads TGTGCCAGCAGTGTAGTGAGGGGGCAGGTGCCATTCTCCTATAATTCACCCCTCCACTTT. Translated: CASSVVRGQVPFSYNSPLHF.

The genes are TRBV9 and TRBJ1-2; D is perhaps TRBD1 (5 bases). CDR3 length: 13 amino acids. The ends were cut back, 0 bases at V and 6 bases at J, with 9 bases in the middle. Per germline, CDR1 SGDLS and CDR2 YYNGEE. The CDR3 bases are TGTGCCAGCAGCGTAGATGGAGGGGATGGCTACACCTTC. Translated: CASSVDGGDGYTF.

The chain recombines TRBV29-1 with TRBJ2-7; TRBD1 aligns across 7 bases. The CDR3 extends over 12 amino acids. V lost 6 bases and J lost 5; bases outside the gene matches: 7. Looked up from germline, CDR1 is SQVTM and CDR2 is ANQGSEA. CDR3 region: CSVVQGSHEQYF. As DNA, the CDR3 is TGCAGCGTCGTACAGGGGAGCCACGAGCAGTACTTC.

Worth noting for this clone: A junction boundary mismatches the germline segment, possibly from a read error. Other DNA sequences in the sample encode the same CDR3. This chain connects TRBV4-1 to TRBJ1-2; 7 bases map to TRBD1. There are 16 residues in the CDR3. Germline CDR1 reads MGHRA; CDR2 reads YSYEKL. The CDR3 loop reads CASSQEGGQANYGYTF. The CDR3 DNA follows: TGTGCCAGCAGCCAAGAAGGTGGACAGGCTAACTATGGCTACACCTTC.